Below, 2 T cell receptor beta chains from the same sample are listed, as sequenced in a study of blood T cell repertoires in COVID-19. The protocol was immunoSEQ multiplex PCR, while the TCRdb copy is restricted to in-frame clones and leaves out a portion. The sample includes 60,000 to 85,000 clones, about 74% of them seen just once. The sequenced material came from peripheral blood. These receptor sequences come from a human donor with acute or convalescent COVID-19. The donor label of this sample is uncertain.

This rearrangement joins TRBV12-3 or TRBV12-4 to TRBJ2-7; D may be TRBD2 (6 bases). V lost 4 bases to trimming and J lost 4 bases, with 8 bases between them. The CDR3 runs 12 residues. CDR3 DNA: TGTGCCAGCAGTTGGAGGGTTTACGAGCAGTACTTC. Translating gives CASSWRVYEQYF.

As concerns this clone: Its ends do not fully match the called genes, so a read error is possible. The chain couples TRBV20-1 to TRBJ2-5; tentative D call: TRBD2 (5 bases). The CDR3 sequence is 11 residues long. Germline V CDR1 and CDR2: DFQATT, SNEGSKA (reference sequence). CDR3 region: CSATREETQYF. CDR3 DNA sequence: TGCAGCGCTACTAGAGAGGAGACCCAGTACTTC.